The source of this TCR beta chain is a study of early T cells in non-severe SARS-CoV-2 infection. From the 5' RACE reads, TCRdb called clonotypes with MiXCR, one entry per CDR3 protein. Seen here are about 69,000 distinct CDR3 sequences, around 4.2% observed once, and the top ten hold 3% to 4%. This clonotype appeared many times. The source is an adult who was a healthcare worker with PCR-confirmed SARS-CoV-2 infection or an uninfected control (not recorded which). The donor label of this sample is uncertain. The sequenced sample was whole blood, obtained at baseline.

The chain's CDR3 is CSVVVGGAGTEAFF. CDR3 nucleotides: TGCAGCGTTGTGGTGGGGGGCGCGGGCACTGAAGCTTTCTTT. The gene calls are TRBV29-1 and TRBJ1-1, with TRBD1 as a possible D gene (6 bases). Germline CDR1 reads SQVTM; CDR2 reads ANQGSEA. Trimming left V 4 bases short and J 4 bases short, with 16 bases between. The CDR3 is 14 amino acids.